Listed here are 15 T cell receptor beta chains from one sample, sequenced in a study of OX40 agonist ivuxolimab in advanced cancers. Assay: immunoSEQ multiplex PCR; the TCRdb copy retains only in-frame clones and omits some. The table lists 82,000 or so clones, 92% of them singletons. This specimen was CD4+ or CD8+ T cells sorted from blood, taken in a trial of the OX40 agonist ivuxolimab. These receptor sequences come from an adult with an advanced solid tumor such as melanoma, head and neck, liver or kidney cancer.

The DNA for the CDR3 is TGTGCCAGCCCGAAGCAGAGGGAGACCCAGTACTTC. It specifies CASPKQRETQYF. The genes are TRBV18 and TRBJ2-5; D is unclear. Germline values: CDR1 KGHSH, CDR2 LQKENI. The CDR3 loop spans 12 amino acids. V lost 8 bases and J lost 5, with 12 bases in between.

The chain joins TRBV27 to TRBJ2-3, with TRBD2 as a possible D gene (6 bases). Trimming shortened V by 10 bases and J by 2 bases, and 16 bases separated the two germline ends. CDR3 length: 14 amino acids. The germline V gene encodes CDR1 MNHEY and CDR2 SMNVEV (reference sequence). In DNA, the CDR3 is TGTGCCACCAAGATGGGAGGACACACAGATACGCAGTATTTT. The encoded protein is CATKMGGHTDTQYF.

The chain has TRBV11-2 and TRBJ2-2; D is undetermined. Trimming pared 5 bases from V and 7 bases from J, leaving 11 bases between. Germline V gives CDR1 SGHAT, CDR2 FQNNGV. CDR3 length equals 13 residues. The CDR3 sequence: CASSNQLNGELFF. DNA for the CDR3: TGTGCCAGCAGCAACCAGTTGAACGGGGAGCTGTTTTTT.

CDR3 bases: TGCGCCAGCAGCTTGGTAATGGGACAAGAGACCCAGTACTTC. Amino acids: CASSLVMGQETQYF. The chain links TRBV5-1 to TRBJ2-5; D is uncertain. The CDR3 runs 14 residues. Deletions cut 0 bases from V and 2 bases from J, with 8 bases between. Germline CDR1 is SGHRS and CDR2 is YFSETQ.

This chain uses TRBV29-1 with TRBJ2-1, with TRBD2 as a possible D gene (5 bases). V was shortened by 3 bases and J by 1 base, with 10 bases between the two germline ends. The CDR3 runs 14 residues. The germline V gene encodes CDR1 SQVTM and CDR2 ANQGSEA. The CDR3: CSVEGGPSYNEQFF. The DNA of the CDR3 is TGCAGCGTTGAGGGCGGGCCATCCTACAATGAGCAGTTCTTC.

The chain joins TRBV5-1 to TRBJ1-6; D remains unclear. The CDR3 is 15 residues long. Trimming pared 0 bases from V and 1 base from J, leaving 5 bases between. Germline-derived CDR1 and CDR2 are SGHRS and YFSETQ. CDR3 bases: TGCGCCAGCAGCTTGGAAGTTTCCTATAATTCACCCCTCCACTTT. Residues: CASSLEVSYNSPLHF.

V and J are TRBV2 and TRBJ2-5; 10 bases map to TRBD2. V dropped 7 bases and J dropped 5; count of bases not matched to a gene: 10. The CDR3 consists of 15 residues. Germline-derived CDR1 and CDR2 are SNHLY and FYNNEI. The DNA of the CDR3 is TGTGCCAGCACCGAGCAGGGACTAGCGTGGGAGACCCAGTACTTC. Protein: CASTEQGLAWETQYF.

This rearrangement joins TRBV4-3 to TRBJ2-5; D is possibly TRBD2 (6 bases). V shed 1 base and J shed 1 base, with 10 bases lying between them. The length of the CDR3 is 15 residues. From germline, CDR1 is LGHNA and CDR2 YSLEER. In nucleotides, the CDR3 is TGCGCCAGCAGCCAAGGTCCGGGAGTCCAAGAGACCCAGTACTTC. The encoded protein is CASSQGPGVQETQYF.

The V and J genes are TRBV6-5 and TRBJ2-7, with D perhaps TRBD1 or TRBD2 (5 bases each). The CDR3 runs 14 residues. Germline V gene data show CDR1 as MNHEY and CDR2 as SVGAGI. Trimming shortened V by 8 bases and J by 5 bases, and 19 bases separated the two germline ends. The CDR3 region is CASRSPLQGDEQYF. CDR3 sequence (DNA): TGTGCCAGCCGCTCCCCTTTGCAGGGAGACGAGCAGTACTTC.

The chain links TRBV10-3 to TRBJ2-3, with TRBD2 matching 14 bases. CDR3 length: 18 residues. Per the germline V gene, CDR1 is ENHRY and CDR2 is SYGVKD. V dropped 3 bases and J dropped 4; count of bases not matched to a gene: 9. CDR3 bases: TGTGCCATCAGTGAATCTGGACTAGCGGGAGGAGTCTCAGATACGCAGTATTTT. Encoded protein: CAISESGLAGGVSDTQYF.

This clone has just one count. The chain employs TRBV9 and TRBJ2-5; 9 bases fit TRBD1. CDR1 is SGDLS, CDR2 YYNGEE, per germline. This CDR3 region has 16 residues. Trimming cost V 2 bases and J 2 bases; bases outside gene matches: 7. The CDR3 DNA is TGTGCCAGCAGCGTGGCGCCGGGACAGGGACAAGAGACCCAGTACTTC. Amino acid sequence: CASSVAPGQGQETQYF.

This chain links TRBV7-8 with TRBJ2-3; no definite D call. CDR3 length: 14 amino acids. V lost 3 bases, J lost 2 bases, and 9 bases lay in between. Germline V CDR1 and CDR2: SGHVS, FQNEAQ. CDR3 DNA: TGTGCCAGCAGCTTTCGCGGATACACAGATACGCAGTATTTT. Translating gives CASSFRGYTDTQYF.

The chain links TRBV7-9 to TRBJ1-1; D is ambiguous. The germline V gene has CDR1 SEHNR and CDR2 FQNEAQ (reference sequence). CDR3 length equals 14 residues. V shed 6 bases and J shed 2 bases, with 13 bases lying between them. The CDR3 DNA is TGTGCCAGCAGGTCACATACAGCAAACACTGAAGCTTTCTTT. Translating it yields CASRSHTANTEAFF.

This chain connects TRBV11-2 to TRBJ2-1, with 9 bases identical to TRBD2. This CDR3 has 14 amino acids. J gave up 3 bases and V 3 bases, and 0 bases lay outside the gene matches. Germline CDR1 is SGHAT and CDR2 is FQNNGV. CDR3 nucleotides: TGTGCCAGCAGCTTTAGCGGGAGCTACAATGAGCAGTTCTTC. It specifies CASSFSGSYNEQFF.

The DNA for the CDR3 is TGCGCCAGCAGCTTGACCCTGACAGGGGGGGCGAGTGAGCAGTTCTTC. This gives the protein CASSLTLTGGASEQFF. The V gene is TRBV5-1, the J gene TRBJ2-1; 9 bases line up with TRBD1. The CDR3 has 16 residues. Germline assignment: CDR1 SGHRS and CDR2 YFSETQ. Trimming at V came to 1 base and at J to 9 bases, leaving 11 bases not matched to a gene.